Listed below are T cell receptor beta chains from one sample, sequenced in a study of PD-L1 blockade in urothelial cancer. TCRdb's table, derived via immunoSEQ multiplex PCR, lists solely in-frame clones and lacks some. The data show 80,000 to 95,000 clones, roughly 85% seen once. The sample consisted of PBMCs, taken around atezolizumab (anti-PD-L1) treatment. These receptors all come from a man aged 70-80 years with urothelial cancer. Both conserved end residues are trimmed from each CDR3.

j_call v_call cdr3_aa
TRBJ1-3 TRBV6-1 ASSELISWSSGNTIY
TRBJ2-5 TRBV7-6 ASSLVSGEGAQETQY
TRBJ1-4 TRBV2 ASSEQGGLSEKLF
TRBJ2-2 TRBV2 ASRGLAGGGGELF
TRBJ2-7 TRBV11-2 ASSSSAGAGEQY
TRBJ2-2 TRBV11-3 ASSPPLVAGGLTTGELF
TRBJ2-7 TRBV10-3 ASYAINGGEQY
TRBJ1-2 TRBV6-1 ASSEHGQGRYGYT
TRBJ1-5 TRBV2 ASSGQISNQPQH
TRBJ1-3 TRBV9 ASSRVGGNTIY
TRBJ2-6 TRBV25-1 ASSEWAGRSGANVLT
TRBJ1-3 TRBV9 ASSVGGEGNTIY
TRBJ2-2 TRBV7-9 ASSPGTSGRDGTGELF
TRBJ2-3 TRBV28 ASSAVFRGEDTQY
TRBJ2-3 TRBV5-1 ASSLGGRSTDTQY
TRBJ1-5 TRBV5-6 ASSFQGSNQPQH
TRBJ2-1 TRBV5-6 ASSSVRDRVNNEQF
TRBJ2-7 TRBV2 ASRPGQSSYEQY
TRBJ2-7 TRBV14 ASSGPRVPRKNYEQY
TRBJ1-3 TRBV11-1 ASSFADTGNTIY
TRBJ2-1 TRBV9 ASSVGPEGNEQF
TRBJ1-2 TRBV19 ASSRQGDYYGYT
TRBJ2-3 TRBV4-1 ASSQGWTSGSTDTQY
TRBJ2-7 TRBV18 ASSPDREYEQY
TRBJ2-1 TRBV5-4 ASSLAGVHNEQF
TRBJ1-2 TRBV19 ASSMASYGYT
TRBJ1-5 TRBV19 ASSSSGTGMGSQPQH
TRBJ2-3 TRBV10-1 ASSDHRETDTQY
TRBJ2-7 TRBV7-3 ASSIPGTSWGYEQY
TRBJ1-2 TRBV6-5 ASSTDWQGYT